The 22 T cell receptor beta chains listed next were all sequenced from one sample in a study of blood T cell repertoires in COVID-19. TCRdb's copy holds only in-frame clones and misses some; the assay was immunoSEQ multiplex PCR. The sample comprises 150,000 or so clones, approximately 83% of which are singletons, and 10% to 15% rests with the top ten. Sequenced input: PBMCs or T cells enriched from blood (not recorded which). The receptor source for this set is a woman aged 55-69 years who had recovered from COVID-19.

This sequence joins TRBV10-3 and TRBJ2-7; D is undetermined. The length of the CDR3 is 15 residues. Germline CDR1 is ENHRY and CDR2 is SYGVKD. V dropped 0 bases and J dropped 3 bases, with 12 bases sitting between them. The CDR3 DNA follows: TGTGCCATCAGTGAGTCTGGCGGTGTCATCTACGAGCAGTACTTC. As protein: CAISESGGVIYEQYF.

V usage is TRBV28 and J usage is TRBJ2-7; possible D gene TRBD1, 5 bases. The CDR3 is 15 amino acids. Trimming pared 6 bases from V and 5 bases from J, leaving 20 bases between. Germline lookup yields CDR1 MDHEN and CDR2 SYDVKM. In DNA form, the CDR3 reads TGTGCCAGCAGCGCCCTTGGGCAGGGAATCCACGAGCAGTACTTC. Translation: CASSALGQGIHEQYF.

The chain uses TRBV7-9 and TRBJ2-1; 7 bases map to TRBD1. The CDR3 totals 13 residues. The V and J ends lost 2 bases and 6 bases, in that order; junction bases with no gene match: 1. Germline-derived CDR1 and CDR2 are SEHNR and FQNEAQ (reference sequence). The CDR3 here is CASSLNRGNEQFF. CDR3 coding DNA: TGTGCCAGCAGCTTAAACAGGGGCAATGAGCAGTTCTTC.

The V gene is TRBV9, the J gene TRBJ2-1; the match to TRBD2 covers 11 bases. CDR3 length equals 15 residues. The J segment lost 6 bases and the V segment lost 1 base, leaving 3 bases of the junction unmatched. Germline lookup yields CDR1 SGDLS and CDR2 YYNGEE. Here the CDR3 DNA reads TGTGCCAGCAGCGTAAGACTAGCGGGAAGCAATGAGCAGTTCTTC. Amino acid sequence: CASSVRLAGSNEQFF.

This rearrangement joins TRBV11-2 to TRBJ2-1, with D unresolved. Germline V lookup: CDR1 SGHAT, CDR2 FQNNGV. Trimming cost V 1 base and J 2 bases, with 6 bases left between them. The CDR3 runs to 14 residues. CDR3 bases: TGTGCCAGCAGCTTAGCCAGTCCCTACAATGAGCAGTTCTTC. Translating it yields CASSLASPYNEQFF.

This chain connects TRBV2 to TRBJ1-1; 8 bases line up with TRBD1. This CDR3 is built from 14 residues. Per germline, CDR1 SNHLY and CDR2 FYNNEI. J gave up 3 bases and V 5 bases, and 5 bases lay outside the gene matches. The CDR3 DNA sequence: TGTGCCAGCAGTTTCAGGGGGCTGGACACTGAAGCTTTCTTT. Amino acid sequence: CASSFRGLDTEAFF. Drawing the rest from reference TRBV2 and TRBJ1-1, the complete variable domain is EPEVTQTPSHQVTQMGQEVILRCVPISNHLYFYWYRQILGQKVEFLVSFYNNEISEKSEIFDDQFSVERPDGSNFTLKIRSTKLEDSAMYFCASSFRGLDTEAFFGQGTRLTVV.

J is TRBJ1-4 and V is TRBV5-6; D is undetermined. The CDR3 has 18 amino acids. V was shortened by 4 bases and J by 0 bases, with 19 bases between the two germline ends. Germline V gene data show CDR1 as SGHDT and CDR2 as YYEEEE. The CDR3 bases are TGTGCCAGCAGCGCCATCCCCGGATGGGGAGCAACTAATGAAAAACTGTTTTTT. It yields the protein CASSAIPGWGATNEKLFF.

The CDR3 DNA sequence: TGTGCCAGCAGTGAACAGGGGGCTCAAGAGACCCAGTACTTC. Translation gives CASSEQGAQETQYF. This chain joins TRBV5-6 and TRBJ2-5; 9 bases fit TRBD1. The germline gives CDR1 SGHDT, CDR2 YYEEEE. The trim removed 5 bases at V and 2 bases at J, leaving 4 bases unmatched. This CDR3 is 14 amino acids long.

This sequence joins TRBV5-4 and TRBJ2-2, with D perhaps matching TRBD1 (5 bases). Germline V gives CDR1 SGHNT, CDR2 YYREEE (reference sequence). Trimming stripped 7 bases from V and 1 base from J, with 11 bases between. The CDR3 consists of 14 residues. The CDR3, as DNA: TGTGCCAGCGGAGTCAGGGAGAACACCGGGGAGCTGTTTTTT. This codes for CASGVRENTGELFF.

This chain connects TRBV6-1 to TRBJ1-3; D is undetermined. The V end was cut by 0 bases, the J end by 0 bases, with 6 bases between. This CDR3 has 15 residues. From germline, CDR1 is MNHNS and CDR2 SASEGT. CDR3 bases: TGTGCCAGCAGTGAAGCGGGCTACTCTGGAAACACCATATATTTT. Translating it yields CASSEAGYSGNTIYF.

This chain links TRBV18 with TRBJ2-5, with unresolved D. This CDR3 contains 14 residues. The germline gives CDR1 KGHSH, CDR2 LQKENI. V was cut by 2 bases and J by 2 bases, with 9 bases left in between. CDR3 region: CASSPGVAQETQYF. In nucleotides, the CDR3 is TGTGCCAGCTCACCAGGCGTAGCTCAAGAGACCCAGTACTTC.

The CDR3 spells CASSLELNTEAFF. In DNA form, the CDR3 reads TGTGCCAGCAGCTTAGAGCTGAACACTGAAGCTTTCTTT. This chain joins TRBV7-2 and TRBJ1-1; D is unresolved. CDR1 is SGHTA, CDR2 FQGNSA, per germline. The CDR3 totals 13 residues. Trimming stripped 1 base from V and 0 bases from J, with 3 bases between.

The gene calls are TRBV12-3 or TRBV12-4 and TRBJ2-7; D is perhaps TRBD1 (6 bases). This CDR3 contains 12 residues. V was shortened by 2 bases and J by 7 bases, with 9 bases between the two germline ends. In DNA, the CDR3 is TGTGCCAGCAGTTTAACAGGGAAAGAGCAGTACTTC. Translated: CASSLTGKEQYF.

This clone has just one count. The rearrangement joins TRBV10-3 to TRBJ2-1; 8 bases agree with TRBD1. Germline CDR1 ENHRY, CDR2 SYGVKD. Trimming at V came to 5 bases and at J to 9 bases, leaving 15 bases not matched to a gene. This CDR3 spans 16 amino acids. As DNA, the CDR3 is TGTGCCATCAGTTCCCCCGGGACAGGAGTACAAAGTGAGCAGTTCTTC. Translation: CAISSPGTGVQSEQFF.

This clone was seen only once. The rearrangement joins TRBV28 to TRBJ1-6; D call uncertain. Deletions cut 2 bases from V and 8 bases from J, with 16 bases between. There are 16 residues in the CDR3. Germline CDR1 reads MDHEN; CDR2 reads SYDVKM. CDR3 sequence reads: CASSLLMAVSYSPLHF. As DNA, the CDR3 is TGTGCCAGCAGTTTACTCATGGCGGTCTCTTATTCACCCCTCCACTTT.

The rearrangement joins TRBV18 to TRBJ2-3, with 8 bases matching TRBD2. The CDR3 totals 14 residues. J gave up 9 bases and V 6 bases, and 11 bases lay outside the gene matches. Germline-derived CDR1 and CDR2 are KGHSH and LQKENI. The CDR3 spells CASSLPQGLGTQYF. The CDR3 DNA reads as TGTGCCAGCTCGCTCCCTCAGGGACTAGGGACGCAGTATTTT.

Notes on this clone: Other DNA variants within this sample encode the same CDR3. The rearrangement links TRBV18 to TRBJ1-6; D unclear. Deletions cut 2 bases from V and 0 bases from J, with 5 bases between. CDR1 is KGHSH, CDR2 LQKENI, per germline. The CDR3 sequence is 15 residues long. This chain's CDR3 is CASSPGSSYNSPLHF. CDR3 bases: TGTGCCAGCTCACCAGGTAGCTCCTATAATTCACCCCTCCACTTT.

This clone appeared many times. This chain uses TRBV14 with TRBJ1-6; 8 bases fit TRBD1. This CDR3 has 16 amino acids. Germline V gene lookup returns CDR1 SGHDN and CDR2 FVKESK. After removal of 0 bases from V and 8 bases from J, the junction contained 6 bases not matched to a gene. The chain's CDR3 is CASSQDWGTGYSPLHF. CDR3 DNA sequence: TGTGCCAGCAGCCAAGATTGGGGGACAGGTTATTCACCCCTCCACTTT.

The rearrangement joins TRBV28 to TRBJ2-7, with D possibly being TRBD1 (5 bases). CDR3 length: 15 residues. The V end lost 2 bases, the J end lost 5 bases, and 16 bases lay between the germline ends. The V gene's germline CDR1 is MDHEN and CDR2 SYDVKM. The CDR3 reads CASSLRQGMTHEQYF. The CDR3 coding sequence is TGTGCCAGCAGTTTACGCCAGGGAATGACGCACGAGCAGTACTTC.

This clone was detected only once. The V and J genes are TRBV10-3 and TRBJ1-6; 8 bases are shared with TRBD1. V lost 10 bases and J lost 6; bases outside the gene matches: 5. This CDR3 comprises 13 residues. Per the germline V gene, CDR1 is ENHRY and CDR2 is SYGVKD. CDR3 region: CATSTGGNSPLHF. CDR3 sequence (DNA): TGTGCCACCTCAACAGGGGGTAATTCACCCCTCCACTTT.

V is TRBV3-1 (or the pseudogene TRBV3-2) and J is TRBJ2-1, with TRBD2 identical over 10 bases. Germline V lookup: CDR1 LGHDT, CDR2 YNNKEL (reference sequence). This CDR3 has 18 residues. J gave up 3 bases and V 4 bases, and 12 bases lay outside the gene matches. The CDR3 sequence is CASSPNAGLADDYNEQFF. The CDR3 DNA follows: TGTGCCAGCAGCCCAAACGCCGGACTAGCGGACGACTACAATGAGCAGTTCTTC.

The chain carries TRBV29-1 and TRBJ2-7, with 10 bases matching TRBD1. Germline V gene sequence: CDR1 SQVTM, CDR2 ANQGSEA. This CDR3 contains 15 residues. CDR3 in DNA: TGCAGGGCTGGCATGGGACAGGGGAGCCCCAGCGAGCAGTACTTC. Translating gives CRAGMGQGSPSEQYF.